This T cell receptor beta chain was captured by sequencing in a study of shared clonotypes between healthy human individuals. CDR3 size: 13 residues. V shed 8 bases and J 10 bases; nucleotides not matched to a gene: 4. CDR1 and CDR2 from the germline V gene are MNHEY and SVGAGI. Terminally differentiated effector memory CD45RA+ cells were excluded by CCR7 positive selection of CD45RO-negative cells. Sorted-subset replicate PCRs used about 200 ng DNA, some 33,000 T cell genomes. Generated by immunoSEQ multiplex PCR, the TCRdb table keeps only in-frame clones and is missing some. The table lists about 2 million clones, roughly 94% of them singletons, with 1% to 1.5% in the top ten.

Sequenced: naive CD8+ T cells sorted from blood. The TCR sequence derives from a man aged 18-30 years in good health. This chain links TRBV6-5 with TRBJ1-6; TRBD1 aligns across 11 bases. In DNA form, the CDR3 reads TGTGCCAGCCGGACAGGGGGCTTGTCACCCCTCCACTTT. Protein: CASRTGGLSPLHF.